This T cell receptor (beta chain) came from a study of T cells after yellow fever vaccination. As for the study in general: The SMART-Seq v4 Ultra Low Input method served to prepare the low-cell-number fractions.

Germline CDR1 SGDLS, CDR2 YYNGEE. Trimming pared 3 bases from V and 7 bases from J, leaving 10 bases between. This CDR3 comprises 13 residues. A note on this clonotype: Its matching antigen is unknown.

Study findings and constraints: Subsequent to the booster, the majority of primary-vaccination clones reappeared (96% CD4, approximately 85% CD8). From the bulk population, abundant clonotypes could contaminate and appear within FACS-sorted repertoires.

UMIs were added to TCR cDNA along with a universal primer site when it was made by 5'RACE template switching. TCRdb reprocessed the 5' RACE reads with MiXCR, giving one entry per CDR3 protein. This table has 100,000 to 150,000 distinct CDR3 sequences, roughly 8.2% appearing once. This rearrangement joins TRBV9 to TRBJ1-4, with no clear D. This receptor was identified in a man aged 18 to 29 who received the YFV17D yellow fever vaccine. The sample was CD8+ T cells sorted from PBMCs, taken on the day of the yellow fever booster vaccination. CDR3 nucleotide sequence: TGTGCCAGCAGCGGATCGGGTTTTGAAAAACTGTTTTTT. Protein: CASSGSGFEKLFF.